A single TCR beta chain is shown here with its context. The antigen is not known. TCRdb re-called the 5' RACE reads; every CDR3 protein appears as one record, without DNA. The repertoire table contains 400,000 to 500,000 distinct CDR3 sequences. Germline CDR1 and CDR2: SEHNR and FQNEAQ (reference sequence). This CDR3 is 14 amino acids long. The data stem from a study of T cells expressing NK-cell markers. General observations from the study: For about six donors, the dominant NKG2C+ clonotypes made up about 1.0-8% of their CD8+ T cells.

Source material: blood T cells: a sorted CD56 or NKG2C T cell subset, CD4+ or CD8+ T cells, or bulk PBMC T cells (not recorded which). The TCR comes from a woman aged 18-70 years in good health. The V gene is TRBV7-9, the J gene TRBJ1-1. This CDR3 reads CASSGEAPQVEAFF.